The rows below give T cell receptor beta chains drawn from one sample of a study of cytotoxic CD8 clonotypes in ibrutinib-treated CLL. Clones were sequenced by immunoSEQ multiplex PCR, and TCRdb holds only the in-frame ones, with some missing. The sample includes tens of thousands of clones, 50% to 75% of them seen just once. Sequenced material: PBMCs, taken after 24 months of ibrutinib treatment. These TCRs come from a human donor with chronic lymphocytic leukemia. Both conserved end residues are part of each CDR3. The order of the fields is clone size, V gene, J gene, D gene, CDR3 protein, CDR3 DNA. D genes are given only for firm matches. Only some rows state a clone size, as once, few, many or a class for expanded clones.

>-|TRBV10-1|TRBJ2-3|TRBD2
CASSEGRGRARSADTQYF
TGCGCCAGCAGTGAGGGCCGCGGGAGGGCCCGGTCAGCAGATACGCAGTATTTT
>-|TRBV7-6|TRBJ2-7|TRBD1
CASSFGQGEYEQYF
TGTGCTAGCAGCTTCGGACAGGGGGAATACGAGCAGTACTTC
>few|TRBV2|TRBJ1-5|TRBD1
CASSAEDRGLQPQHF
TGTGCCAGCAGCGCGGAGGACAGGGGGCTTCAGCCCCAGCATTTT
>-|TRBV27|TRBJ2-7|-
CASSLFGGIDEQYF
TGTGCCAGCAGTTTATTCGGAGGGATTGACGAGCAGTACTTC
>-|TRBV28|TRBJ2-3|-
CASRGGRTDTQYF
TGTGCCAGCAGGGGGGGAAGGACAGATACGCAGTATTTT
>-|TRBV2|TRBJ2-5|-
CAGGPGRETQYF
TGTGCCGGGGGCCCAGGGAGAGAGACCCAGTACTTC
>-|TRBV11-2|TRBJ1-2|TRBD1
CASSLGQGSNYGYTF
TGTGCCAGCAGCTTAGGACAGGGCAGTAACTATGGCTACACCTTC
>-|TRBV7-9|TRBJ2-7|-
CASSPDGTAYEQYF
TGTGCCAGCAGCCCTGACGGGACCGCCTACGAGCAGTACTTC
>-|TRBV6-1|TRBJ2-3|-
CASFESTDTQYF
TGTGCCAGCTTCGAGAGCACAGATACGCAGTATTTT
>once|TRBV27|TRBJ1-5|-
CATKARGNQPQHF
TGTGCCACCAAAGCAAGGGGCAATCAGCCCCAGCATTTT
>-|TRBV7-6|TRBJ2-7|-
CASSETPAYEQYF
TGTGCCAGCAGCGAAACACCGGCCTACGAGCAGTACTTC
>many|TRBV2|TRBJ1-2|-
CASMEGTHTF
TGTGCCAGCATGGAAGGGACGCACACCTTC
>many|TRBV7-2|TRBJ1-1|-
CASSFRENTEAFF
TGTGCCAGCAGCTTTAGGGAGAACACTGAAGCTTTCTTT
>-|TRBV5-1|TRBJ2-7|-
CASSLVGPAYEQYF
TGCGCCAGCAGCTTGGTCGGGCCCGCTTACGAGCAGTACTTC
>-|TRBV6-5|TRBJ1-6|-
CASSWTYNSPLHF
TGTGCCAGCAGTTGGACTTATAATTCACCCCTCCACTTT
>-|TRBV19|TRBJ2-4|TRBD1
CASRPDRVGSLDKNIQYF
TGTGCCAGTAGACCCGACAGGGTGGGGAGTTTAGACAAAAACATTCAGTACTTC
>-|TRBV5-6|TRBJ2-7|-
CASSRRITYEQYF
TGTGCCAGCAGCCGTAGAATCACCTACGAGCAGTACTTC
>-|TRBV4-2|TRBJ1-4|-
CASSQRQVNEKLFF
TGTGCCAGCAGCCAGCGACAGGTTAATGAAAAACTGTTTTTT
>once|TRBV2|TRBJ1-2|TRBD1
CASSTDRGGGYTF
TGTGCCAGCAGTACCGACAGGGGAGGCGGCTACACCTTC
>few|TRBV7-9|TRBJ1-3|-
CASSSMTVSGNTIYF
TGTGCCAGCAGCTCCATGACAGTCTCTGGAAACACCATATATTTT
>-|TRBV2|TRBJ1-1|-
CASSYKNTEAFF
TGTGCCAGCAGTTACAAGAACACTGAAGCTTTCTTT
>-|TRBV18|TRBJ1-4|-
CASSPESGEKLFF
TGTGCCAGCTCACCAGAAAGTGGGGAAAAACTGTTTTTT
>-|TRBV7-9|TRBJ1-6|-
CASSSPAPSYNSPLHF
TGTGCCAGCAGCTCTCCGGCCCCCTCCTATAATTCACCCCTCCACTTT
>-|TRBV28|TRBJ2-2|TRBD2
CASSWTSGRIFTGELFF
TGTGCCAGCAGTTGGACTAGCGGGCGGATCTTCACCGGGGAGCTGTTTTTT
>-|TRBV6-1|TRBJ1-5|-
CASSASYRVGQPQHF
TGTGCCAGCAGTGCTTCCTACAGGGTGGGCCAGCCCCAGCATTTT
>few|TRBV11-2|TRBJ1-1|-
CASSLGARVNTEAFF
TGTGCCAGCAGCCTGGGGGCCAGAGTAAACACTGAAGCTTTCTTT
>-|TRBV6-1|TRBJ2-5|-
CATQTSLGPKETQYF
TGTGCCACCCAGACTAGTTTGGGGCCAAAAGAGACCCAGTACTTC
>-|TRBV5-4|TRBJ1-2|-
CASSLAGRPMYGYTF
TGTGCCAGCAGCTTGGCCGGCAGGCCCATGTATGGCTACACCTTC
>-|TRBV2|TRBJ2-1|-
CASSEVSVRTEQFF
TGTGCCAGCAGTGAAGTCTCCGTTCGGACTGAGCAGTTCTTC
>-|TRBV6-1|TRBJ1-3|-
CASTARRASGNTIYF
TGTGCCAGCACGGCCCGGAGGGCCTCTGGAAACACCATATATTTT
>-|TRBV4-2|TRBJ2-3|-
CASSQVGTDTQYF
TGTGCCAGCAGCCAAGTGGGAACAGATACGCAGTATTTT
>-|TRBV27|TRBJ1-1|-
CASSFGGGGTEAFF
TGTGCCAGCAGTTTCGGGGGCGGAGGCACTGAAGCTTTCTTT
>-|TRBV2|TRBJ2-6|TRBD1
CASSVDRESGANVLTF
TGTGCCAGCAGTGTTGACAGGGAGTCAGGGGCCAACGTCCTGACTTTC
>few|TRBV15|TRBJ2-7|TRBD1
CATSRGQAYPNEQYF
TGTGCCACCAGCCGCGGACAGGCCTACCCAAACGAGCAGTACTTC
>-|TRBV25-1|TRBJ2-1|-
CASRRQSNEQFF
TGTGCCAGCAGAAGACAGAGCAATGAGCAGTTCTTC
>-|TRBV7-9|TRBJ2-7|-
CASSLYYEQYF
TGTGCCAGCAGCTTGTACTACGAGCAGTACTTC
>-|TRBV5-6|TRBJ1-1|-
CASSMTSTEAFF
TGTGCCAGCAGTATGACAAGTACTGAAGCTTTCTTT
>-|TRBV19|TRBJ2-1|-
CATADFYNEQFF
TGTGCCACAGCGGACTTTTACAATGAGCAGTTCTTC
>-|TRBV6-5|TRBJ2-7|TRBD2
CASSQTSGGSYEQYF
TGTGCCAGCAGTCAGACTAGCGGGGGTTCCTACGAGCAGTACTTC
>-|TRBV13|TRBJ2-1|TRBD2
CASRPLAGYNEQFF
TGTGCCAGCCGTCCACTAGCGGGCTACAATGAGCAGTTCTTC
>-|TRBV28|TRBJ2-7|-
CASSLGEGRSYEQYF
TGTGCCAGCAGTTTAGGGGAAGGGCGGAGTTACGAGCAGTACTTC
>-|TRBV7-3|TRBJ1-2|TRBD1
CASSEQGLGYTF
TGTGCCAGCAGTGAACAGGGGCTTGGCTACACCTTC
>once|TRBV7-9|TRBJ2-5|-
CASSPRTAEETQYF
TGTGCCAGCAGCCCCAGGACAGCCGAAGAGACCCAGTACTTC
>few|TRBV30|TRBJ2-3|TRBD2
CAWSKGIAGGGDTQYF
TGTGCCTGGAGTAAGGGTATAGCGGGGGGCGGCGATACGCAGTATTTT
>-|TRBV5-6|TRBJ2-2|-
CASSLLLADTGELFF
TGTGCCAGCAGCTTGTTACTAGCAGACACCGGGGAGCTGTTTTTT
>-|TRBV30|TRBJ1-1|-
CARYRVGTEAFF
TGTGCCCGCTACAGGGTTGGGACTGAAGCTTTCTTT